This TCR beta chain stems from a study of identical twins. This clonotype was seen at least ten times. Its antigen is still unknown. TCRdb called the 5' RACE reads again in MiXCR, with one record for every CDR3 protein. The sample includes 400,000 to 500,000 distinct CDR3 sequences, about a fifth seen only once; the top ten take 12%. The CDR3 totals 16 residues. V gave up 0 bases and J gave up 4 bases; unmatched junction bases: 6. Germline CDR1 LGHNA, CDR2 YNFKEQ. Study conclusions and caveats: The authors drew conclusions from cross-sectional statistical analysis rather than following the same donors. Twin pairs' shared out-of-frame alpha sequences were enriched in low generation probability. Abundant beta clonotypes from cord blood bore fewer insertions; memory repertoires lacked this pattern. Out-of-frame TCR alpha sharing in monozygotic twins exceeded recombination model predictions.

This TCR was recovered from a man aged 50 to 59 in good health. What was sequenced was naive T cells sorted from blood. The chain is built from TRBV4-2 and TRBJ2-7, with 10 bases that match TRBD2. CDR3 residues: CASSQDFTSGIYEQYF. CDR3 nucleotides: TGTGCCAGCAGCCAAGATTTCACTAGCGGGATATACGAGCAGTACTTC.